Below are 14 T cell receptor beta chains sequenced from a single sample in a study of T cell responses to AZD1222 COVID-19 vaccine. Generated by immunoSEQ multiplex PCR, the TCRdb table keeps only in-frame clones and is missing some. The sample records roughly 100,000 clones, about 90% being singletons. The sample was peripheral blood, taken on day 0 of AZD1222 vaccination. Source of these receptors: an adult in good health.

The V call is TRBV5-8, the J call TRBJ1-1, with unresolved D. Germline CDR1 and CDR2: SGHTS and YDEGEE. The CDR3 totals 14 residues. V was cut by 4 bases and J by 1 base, with 11 bases left in between. CDR3 DNA: TGTGCCAGCAGCGAGTTGTTGTGGAACACTGAAGCTTTCTTT. Translating it yields CASSELLWNTEAFF.

The rearrangement joins TRBV30 to TRBJ2-3; weak D call: TRBD2 (5 bases). This CDR3 contains 13 residues. The germline CDR1 and CDR2 sequences are GTSNPN and SVGIG (reference sequence). This CDR3 is CGFLRGGTDTQYF. The CDR3 DNA sequence: TGTGGGTTCCTACGGGGTGGCACAGATACGCAGTATTTT.

The chain is built from TRBV28 and TRBJ2-7; D is uncertain. In germline, CDR1 is MDHEN, CDR2 SYDVKM. The CDR3 runs to 13 residues. V was pared by 2 bases and J by 4 bases, with 9 bases between. CDR3 residues: CASSLDGQYEQYF. The CDR3 DNA is TGTGCCAGCAGTTTAGATGGCCAGTACGAGCAGTACTTC.

The rearrangement uses TRBV3-1 (or the pseudogene TRBV3-2) and TRBJ2-7; D gene uncertain. The CDR3 sequence is 13 residues long. Trimming cost V 7 bases and J 3 bases, with 13 bases left between them. Germline V gene sequence: CDR1 LGHDT, CDR2 YNNKEL (reference sequence). CDR3 amino acids: CASKAAGYYEQYF. The CDR3 DNA reads TGTGCCAGCAAGGCGGCAGGTTACTACGAGCAGTACTTC.

V and J are TRBV3-1 (or the pseudogene TRBV3-2) and TRBJ1-1, with D unclear. The CDR3 is 14 residues long. Trimming removed 10 bases from V and 1 base from J, with 16 bases in between. Germline lookup yields CDR1 LGHDT and CDR2 YNNKEL (reference sequence). DNA of the CDR3: TGTGCCACCCATTACCATATCCCGAACACTGAAGCTTTCTTT. Protein product: CATHYHIPNTEAFF.

The chain is built from TRBV7-9 and TRBJ1-2, with D perhaps matching TRBD1 (5 bases). Per germline, CDR1 SEHNR and CDR2 FQNEAQ (reference sequence). This CDR3 spans 13 amino acids. Trimming took off 5 bases at V and 2 bases at J, with 9 bases between the two ends. CDR3 sequence (DNA): TGTGCCAGCAGCATGGACAAGAACTATGGCTACACCTTC. Translation: CASSMDKNYGYTF.

The J gene is TRBJ2-7, the V gene TRBV2, with a weak D call TRBD2 (5 bases). With 4 bases removed from V and 0 bases from J, the gap between germline ends came to 7 bases. The CDR3 runs 13 residues. Germline V gene data show CDR1 as SNHLY and CDR2 as FYNNEI. CDR3 coding DNA: TGTGCCAGCAGTGTTGCGGGCTCCTACGAGCAGTACTTC. This encodes CASSVAGSYEQYF.

This chain links TRBV28 with TRBJ1-2; D unclear. From germline, CDR1 is MDHEN and CDR2 SYDVKM. The CDR3 length is 10 residues. Trimming took 10 bases from V and 5 from J, leaving 8 bases between them. The CDR3 bases are TGTGCCACAAGGACGTATGGCTACACCTTC. This translates into CATRTYGYTF.

CDR3 loop: CASSLVTSGDEQFF. CDR3 bases: TGTGCCAGCAGCTTAGTGACTAGCGGGGATGAGCAGTTCTTC. This chain links TRBV11-2 with TRBJ2-1; 11 bases match TRBD2. V lost 1 base to trimming and J lost 8 bases; unmatched junction nucleotides: 1. Germline loops: CDR1 SGHAT, CDR2 FQNNGV. The CDR3 length is 14 residues.

The chain is built from TRBV2 and TRBJ2-3, with D maybe TRBD2 (6 bases). V lost 4 bases, J lost 5 bases, and 10 bases lay in between. Germline V lookup: CDR1 SNHLY, CDR2 FYNNEI. This CDR3 is built from 13 residues. Here the CDR3 DNA reads TGTGCCAGCAGTGGCGCCGGGGGAGATACGCAGTATTTT. Its protein product is CASSGAGGDTQYF.

The V call is TRBV7-8, the J call TRBJ2-3; TRBD2 agrees at 11 bases. The V segment lost 5 bases and the J segment 8 bases; nucleotides outside the gene matches: 12. The germline gives CDR1 SGHVS, CDR2 FQNEAQ. The CDR3 consists of 16 residues. CDR3 nucleotide sequence: TGTGCCAGCAGCCCCACGACTAGCGGGACCGGAGCTACGCAGTATTTT. It codes for CASSPTTSGTGATQYF. The full variable domain, with the rest looked up from reference TRBV7-8 and TRBJ2-3, is GAGVSQSPRYKVAKRGQDVALRCDPISGHVSLFWYQQALGQGPEFLTYFQNEAQLDKSGLPSDRFFAERPEGSVSTLKIQRTQQEDSAVYLCASSPTTSGTGATQYFGPGTRLTVL.

V and J are TRBV11-3 and TRBJ2-7, with 9 bases lining up with TRBD1. CDR1 is SGHNT and CDR2 is YENEEA in the germline V gene. This CDR3 region has 15 residues. V lost 6 bases, J lost 1 base, and 7 bases stayed unmatched. CDR3 loop: CASSPGTGRSYEQYF. In DNA, the CDR3 is TGTGCCAGCAGTCCCGGGACAGGGCGGTCCTACGAGCAGTACTTC.

The rearrangement links TRBV5-4 to TRBJ1-1; D is perhaps TRBD1 (5 bases). The CDR3 loop spans 15 amino acids. V gave up 4 bases and J gave up 1 base, with 14 bases separating them. Per the germline V gene, CDR1 is SGHNT and CDR2 is YYREEE (reference sequence). CDR3 amino acids: CASSTSGTANTEAFF. CDR3 bases: TGTGCCAGCAGCACTTCCGGGACGGCGAACACTGAAGCTTTCTTT. The complete variable domain, with remaining parts taken from reference TRBV5-4 and TRBJ1-1, reads ETGVTQSPTHLIKTRGQQVTLRCSSQSGHNTVSWYQQALGQGPQFIFQYYREEENGRGNFPPRFSGLQFPNYSSELNVNALELDDSALYLCASSTSGTANTEAFFGQGTRLTVV.

Here the CDR3 DNA reads TGCAGCGTTGATTTCAGGGCCGCCTACAATGAGCAGTTCTTC. It yields the protein CSVDFRAAYNEQFF. V gene TRBV29-1 combines with J gene TRBJ2-1; D might be TRBD1 (5 bases). Trimming took 3 bases from V and 2 from J, leaving 11 bases between them. The CDR3 extends over 14 amino acids. From germline, CDR1 is SQVTM and CDR2 ANQGSEA.